This T cell receptor beta chain was documented in a study of cytomegalovirus exposure and HLA in healthy donors. Study-level points and caveats: Published work reported that the classifier diagnosed cytomegalovirus status with high specificity and sensitivity.

Trimming removed 3 bases at V and 7 bases at J, with 13 bases between. CDR1 and CDR2 from the germline V gene are SGHDT and YYEEEE. CDR3 size: 14 residues. Of note for this clone: Its antigen is unidentified.

13 Jbeta primers and 60 Vbeta primers were used for the PCR. Assay used: immunoSEQ multiplex PCR; TCRdb lists only in-frame clones, some missing. Among approximately 150,000 clones listed, approximately 70% were seen once. Sequencing was carried out using PBMCs. The chain employs TRBV5-6 and TRBJ2-2, with D possibly TRBD1 on 5 matching bases. The sequence derives from a woman aged 55-69 years in good health and CMV-seronegative. Here the CDR3 reads CASSSYRNSGELFF. The DNA for the CDR3 is TGTGCCAGCAGCTCATACAGGAATAGCGGGGAGCTGTTTTTT.